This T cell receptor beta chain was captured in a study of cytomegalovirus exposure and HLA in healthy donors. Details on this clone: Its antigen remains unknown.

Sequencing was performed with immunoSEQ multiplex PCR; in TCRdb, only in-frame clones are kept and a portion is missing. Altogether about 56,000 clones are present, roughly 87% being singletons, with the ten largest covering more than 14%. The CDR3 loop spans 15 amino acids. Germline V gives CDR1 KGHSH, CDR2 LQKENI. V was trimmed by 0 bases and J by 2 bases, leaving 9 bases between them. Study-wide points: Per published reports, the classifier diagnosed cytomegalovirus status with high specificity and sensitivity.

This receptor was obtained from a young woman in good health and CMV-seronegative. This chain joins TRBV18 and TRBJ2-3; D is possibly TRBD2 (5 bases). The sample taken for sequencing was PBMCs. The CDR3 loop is CASSPPGVYTDTQYF. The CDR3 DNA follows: TGTGCCAGCTCACCACCCGGGGTTTACACAGATACGCAGTATTTT.